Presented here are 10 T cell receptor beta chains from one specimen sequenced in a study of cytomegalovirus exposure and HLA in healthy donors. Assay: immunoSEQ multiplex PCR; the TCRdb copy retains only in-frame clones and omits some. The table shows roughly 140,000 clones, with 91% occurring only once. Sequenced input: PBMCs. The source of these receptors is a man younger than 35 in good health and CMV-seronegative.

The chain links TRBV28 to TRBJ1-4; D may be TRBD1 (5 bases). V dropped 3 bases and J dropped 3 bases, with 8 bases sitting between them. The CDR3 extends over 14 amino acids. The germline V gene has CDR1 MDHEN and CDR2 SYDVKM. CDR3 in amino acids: CASSFYRSNEKLFF. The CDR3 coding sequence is TGTGCCAGCAGTTTTTACAGGTCTAATGAAAAACTGTTTTTT.

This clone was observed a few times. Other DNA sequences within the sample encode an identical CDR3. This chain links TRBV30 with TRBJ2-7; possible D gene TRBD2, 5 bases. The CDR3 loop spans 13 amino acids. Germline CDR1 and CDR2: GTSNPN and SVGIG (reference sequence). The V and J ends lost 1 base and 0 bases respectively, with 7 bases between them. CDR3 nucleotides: TGTGCCTGGAGTGGTGGGAGCTCCTACGAGCAGTACGTC. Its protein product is CAWSGGSSYEQYV.

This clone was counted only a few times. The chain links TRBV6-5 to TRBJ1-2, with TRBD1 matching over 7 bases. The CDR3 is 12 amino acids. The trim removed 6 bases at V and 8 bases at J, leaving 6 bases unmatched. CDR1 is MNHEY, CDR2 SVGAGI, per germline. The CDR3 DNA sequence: TGTGCCAGCAGCCACAACAGGGGAGGCTACACCTTC. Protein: CASSHNRGGYTF.

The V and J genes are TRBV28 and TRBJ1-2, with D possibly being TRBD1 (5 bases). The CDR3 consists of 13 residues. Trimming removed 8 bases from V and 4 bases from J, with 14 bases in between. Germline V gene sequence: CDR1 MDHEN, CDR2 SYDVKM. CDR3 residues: CASSQGLLYGYTF. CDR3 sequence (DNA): TGTGCCAGCTCCCAGGGATTACTCTATGGCTACACCTTC.

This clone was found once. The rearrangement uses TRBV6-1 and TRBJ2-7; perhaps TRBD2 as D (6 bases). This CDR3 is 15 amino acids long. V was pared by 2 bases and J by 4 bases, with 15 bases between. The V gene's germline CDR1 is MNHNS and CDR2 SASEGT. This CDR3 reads CASSETSPLPYEQYV. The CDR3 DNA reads TGTGCCAGCAGTGAAACTAGCCCACTCCCATACGAGCAGTACGTC.

For the CDR3, the DNA is TGCAGCGGATTGACAGGGAAGGATGAGCAGTTCTTC. It yields the protein CSGLTGKDEQFF. This sequence joins TRBV29-1 and TRBJ2-1; 7 nucleotides align to TRBD1. The germline V gene has CDR1 SQVTM and CDR2 ANQGSEA. The V segment lost 7 bases and the J segment 8 bases; nucleotides outside the gene matches: 8. CDR3 size: 12 residues.

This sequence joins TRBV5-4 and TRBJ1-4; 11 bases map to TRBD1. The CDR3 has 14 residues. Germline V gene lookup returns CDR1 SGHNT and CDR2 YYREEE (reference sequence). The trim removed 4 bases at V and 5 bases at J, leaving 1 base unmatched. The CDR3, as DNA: TGTGCCAGCAGCAGGGACAGGGGGAATGAAAAACTGTTTTTT. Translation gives CASSRDRGNEKLFF.

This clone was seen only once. The CDR3 loop is CASRTGVNNSPLHF. CDR3 bases: TGTGCCAGCCGGACCGGGGTAAATAATTCACCCCTCCACTTT. The rearrangement joins TRBV5-5 to TRBJ1-6; D gene uncertain. The CDR3 has 14 residues. V was pared by 7 bases and J by 5 bases, with 13 bases between. CDR1 and CDR2 from the germline V gene are SGHKS and YYEKEE (reference sequence).

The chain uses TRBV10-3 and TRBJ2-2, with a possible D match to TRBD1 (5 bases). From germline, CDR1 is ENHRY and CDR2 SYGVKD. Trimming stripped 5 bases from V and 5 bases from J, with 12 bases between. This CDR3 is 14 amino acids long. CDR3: CAISKSTGTGELFF. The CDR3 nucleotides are TGTGCCATCAGTAAAAGTACAGGTACCGGGGAGCTGTTTTTT.

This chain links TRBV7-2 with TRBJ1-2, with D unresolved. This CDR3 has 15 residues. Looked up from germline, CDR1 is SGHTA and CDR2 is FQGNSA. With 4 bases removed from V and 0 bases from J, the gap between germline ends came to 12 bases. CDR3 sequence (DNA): TGTGCCAGCAGCTGGAGTGGGTTAGCTAACTATGGCTACACCTTC. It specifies CASSWSGLANYGYTF.